This T cell receptor beta chain was found in a study of blood T cell repertoires in COVID-19. Study in general: Spain, Italy and the United States supplied samples that represented acute and convalescent COVID-19.

Germline values: CDR1 LGHNA, CDR2 YNFKEQ. The CDR3 consists of 13 residues. V lost 4 bases and J 4 bases, leaving 8 bases between the germline ends. This clone showed up just a few times. TCRdb's copy holds only in-frame clones and misses some; the assay was immunoSEQ multiplex PCR. The sample has 300,000 to 450,000 clones; around 85% are singletons. The rearrangement uses TRBV4-2 and TRBJ2-1; TRBD1 is a possible D gene (6 bases). This TCR came from a woman aged 18-29 years with acute or convalescent COVID-19. Sequenced input: peripheral blood. In DNA, the CDR3 is TGTGCCAGCAGCCTCCAGGGGTACAATGAGCAGTTCTTC. This codes for CASSLQGYNEQFF.